One sample yielded the 30 T cell receptor beta chains listed below, sequenced in a study of T cell responses to AZD1222 COVID-19 vaccine. This table comes from immunoSEQ multiplex PCR, and its TCRdb copy is limited to in-frame clones, with some not included. The table lists around 35,000 clones, 70% to 90% of them singletons. The starting material was peripheral blood, obtained 28 days after the second AZD1222 dose. All receptors derive from an adult who received the AZD1222 COVID-19 vaccine.

This sequence joins TRBV7-8 and TRBJ1-2; possibly TRBD1 for D (6 bases). The CDR3 length is 14 residues. Germline CDR1 and CDR2: SGHVS and FQNEAQ. The V and J ends lost 4 bases and 4 bases respectively, with 13 bases between them. CDR3 in DNA: TGTGCCAGCAGCTCAGGACAGCAGCTCTATGGCTACACCTTC. Protein sequence: CASSSGQQLYGYTF.

The gene calls are TRBV5-1 and TRBJ2-1, with D maybe TRBD1 (5 bases). The CDR3 extends over 16 amino acids. The V gene's germline CDR1 is SGHRS and CDR2 YFSETQ. Between the trimmed V and J ends, which lost 0 bases and 2 bases, there was a span of 12 bases. The CDR3 spells CASSLVPGITYNEQFF. The CDR3 DNA follows: TGCGCCAGCAGCTTGGTTCCAGGGATTACCTACAATGAGCAGTTCTTC.

The chain recombines TRBV6-5 with TRBJ1-3; 7 bases are shared with TRBD1. The CDR3 sequence is 16 residues long. V gave up 2 bases and J gave up 1 base; unmatched junction bases: 5. CDR1 is MNHEY and CDR2 is SVGAGI in the germline V gene. This CDR3 reads CASSYGNRGSGNTIYF. In nucleotides, the CDR3 is TGTGCCAGCAGTTACGGGAACAGGGGATCTGGAAACACCATATATTTT.

The chain employs TRBV5-1 and TRBJ2-7; D not certain. Germline assignment: CDR1 SGHRS and CDR2 YFSETQ. The length of the CDR3 is 15 residues. Trimming cost V 1 base and J 3 bases, with 14 bases left between them. Here the CDR3 reads CASSLQRVNLYEQYF. CDR3 nucleotides: TGCGCCAGCAGCTTGCAAAGGGTCAATCTCTACGAGCAGTACTTC.

The gene calls are TRBV24-1 and TRBJ1-5; D might be TRBD1 (5 bases). Trimming pared 2 bases from V and 11 bases from J, leaving 6 bases between. The germline gives CDR1 KGHDR, CDR2 SFDVKD. The CDR3 has 11 residues. CDR3 nucleotides: TGTGCCACCAGTGATTCCAGGGCCCAGCATTTT. Its translation is CATSDSRAQHF.

The chain carries TRBV5-1 and TRBJ1-4; D uncertain. Germline values: CDR1 SGHRS, CDR2 YFSETQ. The CDR3 consists of 14 residues. Between the trimmed V and J ends, which lost 1 base and 13 bases, there was a span of 17 bases. CDR3 protein: CASSLNTQGSSLFF. The CDR3 DNA reads as TGCGCCAGCAGCTTGAACACCCAAGGGTCGTCACTGTTTTTT. Complete variable domain (other parts from reference TRBV5-1 and TRBJ1-4): KAGVTQTPRYLIKTRGQQVTLSCSPISGHRSVSWYQQTPGQGLQFLFEYFSETQRNKGNFPGRFSGRQFSNSRSEMNVSTLELGDSALYLCASSLNTQGSSLFFGSGTQLSVL.

This CDR3 reads CASSLAAGGRSYEQYF. The DNA for the CDR3 is TGTGCCAGCAGCTTAGCAGCGGGAGGCCGTTCCTACGAGCAGTACTTC. The rearrangement joins TRBV5-6 to TRBJ2-7; the match to TRBD2 covers 9 bases. After removal of 2 bases from V and 1 base from J, the junction contained 7 bases not matched to a gene. The germline V gene encodes CDR1 SGHDT and CDR2 YYEEEE. This CDR3 is built from 16 residues.

The chain carries TRBV6-6 and TRBJ2-3; 8 nucleotides align to TRBD2. The trim removed 2 bases at V and 1 base at J, leaving 2 bases unmatched. The V gene's germline CDR1 is MNHNY and CDR2 SVGAGI (reference sequence). The CDR3 is made up of 15 amino acids. The CDR3 reads CASSYRAGGTDTQYF. The CDR3, as DNA: TGTGCCAGCAGTTACCGAGCGGGGGGCACAGATACGCAGTATTTT.

This clone was observed once. This sequence joins TRBV27 and TRBJ2-7; perhaps D is TRBD1 or TRBD2 (5 bases each). The germline gives CDR1 MNHEY, CDR2 SMNVEV (reference sequence). Deletions cut 1 base from V and 1 base from J, with 5 bases between. The CDR3 is 13 residues long. The CDR3 DNA is TGTGCCAGCAGTTTATGGGGGTCCTACGAGCAGTACTTC. This codes for CASSLWGSYEQYF.

The chain recombines TRBV4-2 with TRBJ1-2; D is possibly TRBD1 (5 bases). In germline, CDR1 is LGHNA, CDR2 YNFKEQ. V was pared by 3 bases and J by 4 bases, with 9 bases between. This CDR3 has 13 amino acids. The CDR3 region is CASSHLGAYGYTF. CDR3 nucleotides: TGTGCCAGCAGCCACCTCGGGGCCTATGGCTACACCTTC.

The chain is built from TRBV5-5 and TRBJ2-7; D is possibly TRBD2 (6 bases). Germline assignment: CDR1 SGHKS and CDR2 YYEKEE (reference sequence). Trimming pared 0 bases from V and 3 bases from J, leaving 10 bases between. CDR3 length: 14 amino acids. CDR3 nucleotide sequence: TGTGCCAGCAGCTTGGGAGGAGGGGTCTACGAGCAGTACTTC. Translated: CASSLGGGVYEQYF.

J is TRBJ2-7 and V is TRBV2; D perhaps matches TRBD1 (6 bases). Trimming stripped 4 bases from V and 2 bases from J, with 18 bases between. CDR3 length equals 16 residues. In germline, CDR1 is SNHLY, CDR2 FYNNEI. Written as DNA, the CDR3 is TGTGCCAGCAGTGGGGGAAGGTTTGGGGGCACCTACGAGCAGTACTTC. Translated: CASSGGRFGGTYEQYF.

The chain combines TRBV4-1 with TRBJ2-5; D possibly uses TRBD1 or TRBD2 (5 bases each). CDR3 length: 15 amino acids. Trimming shortened V by 0 bases and J by 3 bases, and 11 bases separated the two germline ends. Germline V gene data show CDR1 as MGHRA and CDR2 as YSYEKL. The CDR3 sequence: CASSQDGTGKETQYF. The CDR3 DNA reads TGCGCCAGCAGCCAAGATGGGACGGGGAAAGAGACCCAGTACTTC.

This chain uses TRBV5-6 with TRBJ2-3, with a tentative D call TRBD2 (7 bases). Germline CDR1 and CDR2: SGHDT and YYEEEE. The ends were cut back, 0 bases at V and 5 bases at J, with 13 bases in the middle. This CDR3 spans 15 amino acids. The CDR3 here is CASSLESGGQDTQYF. CDR3 DNA sequence: TGTGCCAGCAGCTTGGAGTCCGGGGGGCAAGATACGCAGTATTTT.

This rearrangement joins TRBV19 to TRBJ1-1; D gene ambiguous. Germline loops: CDR1 LNHDA, CDR2 SQIVND (reference sequence). Trimming pared 5 bases from V and 0 bases from J, leaving 7 bases between. This CDR3 is 13 amino acids long. The CDR3 is CASSQVLNTEAFF. The CDR3, as DNA: TGTGCCAGTAGTCAAGTCCTGAACACTGAAGCTTTCTTT.

The chain couples TRBV5-5 to TRBJ1-5, with 9 positions matching TRBD1. J gave up 5 bases and V 4 bases, and 13 bases lay outside the gene matches. The CDR3 extends over 17 amino acids. CDR1 and CDR2 from the germline V gene are SGHKS and YYEKEE (reference sequence). CDR3 in DNA: TGTGCCAGCAGCCTTCGGGACAGGGAGAGTGGTGATCAGCCCCAGCATTTT. Its protein product is CASSLRDRESGDQPQHF. Filled out from reference TRBV5-5 and TRBJ1-5, the complete variable domain reads DAGVTQSPTHLIKTRGQQVTLRCSPISGHKSVSWYQQVLGQGPQFIFQYYEKEERGRGNFPDRFSARQFPNYSSELNVNALLLGDSALYLCASSLRDRESGDQPQHFGDGTRLSIL.

The chain is built from TRBV10-2 and TRBJ2-1, with no clear D. There are 13 residues in the CDR3. The germline CDR1 and CDR2 sequences are WSHSY and SAAADI. V dropped 8 bases and J dropped 4 bases, with 12 bases sitting between them. CDR3 loop: CASRETNYNEQFF. The DNA for the CDR3 is TGCGCCAGCCGAGAGACAAATTACAATGAGCAGTTCTTC.

There are a few counts of this clone. The rearrangement uses TRBV5-1 and TRBJ1-1, with D unresolved. CDR3 length: 12 amino acids. Trimming took 4 bases from V and 5 from J, leaving 9 bases between them. Germline V CDR1 and CDR2: SGHRS, YFSETQ. Written as DNA, the CDR3 is TGCGCCAGCAGCATAGTAGGAACTGAAGCTTTCTTT. Amino acid sequence: CASSIVGTEAFF.

V and J are TRBV19 and TRBJ2-1; a possible D gene is TRBD1 (5 bases). CDR1 is LNHDA, CDR2 SQIVND, per germline (reference sequence). Between the trimmed V and J ends, which lost 3 bases and 0 bases, there was a span of 15 bases. The CDR3 contains 17 residues. The chain's CDR3 is CASSMGRGRSSYNEQFF. In nucleotides, the CDR3 is TGTGCCAGTAGTATGGGTAGGGGCCGAAGCTCCTACAATGAGCAGTTCTTC.

As DNA, the CDR3 is TGCGCCAGCAGCTTGGCCGGCGGTGCCACTATTGGCTACACCTTC. It is translated as CASSLAGGATIGYTF. The rearrangement links TRBV5-1 to TRBJ1-2; D gene ambiguous. V lost 0 bases and J lost 7, with 16 bases in between. The CDR3 contains 15 residues. Germline values: CDR1 SGHRS, CDR2 YFSETQ. The variable domain in full, completed from reference TRBV5-1 and TRBJ1-2, reads KAGVTQTPRYLIKTRGQQVTLSCSPISGHRSVSWYQQTPGQGLQFLFEYFSETQRNKGNFPGRFSGRQFSNSRSEMNVSTLELGDSALYLCASSLAGGATIGYTFGSGTRLTVV.

The rearrangement joins TRBV28 to TRBJ1-5; D gene uncertain. Germline V lookup: CDR1 MDHEN, CDR2 SYDVKM. Trimming stripped 3 bases from V and 1 base from J, with 10 bases between. The CDR3 consists of 15 residues. This chain's CDR3 is CASSFTHGSNQPQHF. The CDR3 DNA reads as TGTGCCAGCAGTTTCACACACGGAAGCAATCAGCCCCAGCATTTT. Full variable domain (outside the CDR3, taken from reference TRBV28 and TRBJ1-5): DVKVTQSSRYLVKRTGEKVFLECVQDMDHENMFWYRQDPGLGLRLIYFSYDVKMKEKGDIPEGYSVSREKKERFSLILESASTNQTSMYLCASSFTHGSNQPQHFGDGTRLSIL.

A single count supports this clone. The chain uses TRBV3-1 (or the pseudogene TRBV3-2) and TRBJ2-6; D unresolved. Per germline, CDR1 LGHDT and CDR2 YNNKEL (reference sequence). Trimming pared 5 bases from V and 1 base from J, leaving 12 bases between. There are 16 residues in the CDR3. Written as DNA, the CDR3 is TGTGCCAGCAGCACTCGAAGAGGATCTGGGGCCAACGTCCTGACTTTC. This encodes CASSTRRGSGANVLTF.

A few counts support this clone. V is TRBV9 and J is TRBJ1-1; no clear D. The V end was cut by 0 bases, the J end by 7 bases, with 7 bases between. There are 12 residues in the CDR3. CDR1 is SGDLS and CDR2 is YYNGEE in the germline V gene. In DNA form, the CDR3 reads TGTGCCAGCAGCGTAGTTAATGGTGAAGCTTTCTTT. This gives the protein CASSVVNGEAFF.

The V and J genes are TRBV4-1 and TRBJ1-1, with a tentative D call TRBD1 (6 bases). Germline CDR1 MGHRA, CDR2 YSYEKL. The CDR3 runs 14 residues. V was trimmed by 4 bases and J by 5 bases, leaving 14 bases between them. This CDR3 reads CASSLQGGRTEAFF. The CDR3 DNA is TGCGCCAGCAGCCTTCAAGGGGGGCGAACTGAAGCTTTCTTT.

DNA for the CDR3: TGTGCCAGCAGGCTAACAGGGGGTGTCAATCAGCCCCAGCATTTT. This codes for CASRLTGGVNQPQHF. This chain links TRBV6-5 with TRBJ1-5, with TRBD1 matching over 8 bases. Germline values: CDR1 MNHEY, CDR2 SVGAGI. Unmatched junction bases numbered 7, after V lost 6 bases and J lost 3 bases. There are 15 residues in the CDR3.

The chain links TRBV27 to TRBJ2-3; no reliable D call. Trimming pared 1 base from V and 4 bases from J, leaving 12 bases between. From germline, CDR1 is MNHEY and CDR2 SMNVEV (reference sequence). This CDR3 is 15 amino acids long. In DNA form, the CDR3 reads TGTGCCAGCAGTTTATACGGGCAGTTAGCAGATACGCAGTATTTT. Translation gives CASSLYGQLADTQYF.

This rearrangement joins TRBV7-2 to TRBJ2-7, with 14 bases lining up with TRBD2. The CDR3 totals 17 residues. CDR1 is SGHTA and CDR2 is FQGNSA in the germline V gene. J was trimmed by 5 bases and V by 0 bases; bases with no gene match: 6. The CDR3 DNA follows: TGTGCCAGCAGCTTAGCTCGACTAGCGGGGGGGCTGAACGAGCAGTACTTC. As protein: CASSLARLAGGLNEQYF.

J is TRBJ2-5 and V is TRBV29-1, with D perhaps TRBD1 (6 bases). The V and J ends lost 2 bases and 3 bases respectively, with 7 bases between them. CDR1 and CDR2 (germline): SQVTM, ANQGSEA. The CDR3 loop spans 12 amino acids. As DNA, the CDR3 is TGCAGCGTTGAACGGACAGAAGAGACCCAGTACTTC. Translated, it gives CSVERTEETQYF.

The rearrangement uses TRBV15 and TRBJ1-1; weak D call: TRBD1 (6 bases). This CDR3 comprises 14 residues. Germline V CDR1 and CDR2: LNHNV, YYDKDF (reference sequence). With 4 bases removed from V and 3 bases from J, the gap between germline ends came to 12 bases. The chain's CDR3 is CATSNLGGDTEAFF. The CDR3 nucleotides are TGTGCCACCAGCAACTTAGGGGGGGACACTGAAGCTTTCTTT.

V gene TRBV28 combines with J gene TRBJ1-5, with D unresolved. The CDR3 is made up of 13 amino acids. Deletions cut 1 base from V and 1 base from J, with 2 bases between. Germline CDR1 and CDR2: MDHEN and SYDVKM. The CDR3 nucleotides are TGTGCCAGCAGTTTATACAGCAATCAGCCCCAGCATTTT. It codes for CASSLYSNQPQHF. Looking up the rest from reference TRBV28 and TRBJ1-5 gives the full variable domain: DVKVTQSSRYLVKRTGEKVFLECVQDMDHENMFWYRQDPGLGLRLIYFSYDVKMKEKGDIPEGYSVSREKKERFSLILESASTNQTSMYLCASSLYSNQPQHFGDGTRLSIL.